Sequencing of this T cell receptor beta chain was carried out in a study of Tregs in tolerant kidney transplant recipients. Study results and limitations: Findings come from small patient numbers and require larger validation. This study did not directly address biological reproducibility. Expanding Tregs on activated donor B cells appeared to best identify donor-specific TCRbeta clones.

CDR1 is MNHNY and CDR2 is SVGAGI in the germline V gene (reference sequence). The CDR3 is 14 residues long. With 6 bases clipped from V and 2 bases from J, the junction kept 4 bases outside the gene matches. Unstimulated regulatory T cells (CD4+CD25+CD127-), CD4+CD25- non-regulatory cells, CD4 and CD8 cells were FACS-sorted from thawed PBMCs. The assay was immunoSEQ multiplex PCR, and TCRdb's table has in-frame clones only and misses some. The sample yields tens of thousands of clones, approximately 92% seen once. Note on this clone: Its antigen is as yet unknown.

The receptor was isolated from a human donor in good health. This chain connects TRBV6-6 to TRBJ1-5; 7 bases are a match to TRBD1. Input material: CD8+ T cells from blood. CDR3 nucleotides: TGTGCCAGCAGGAGACAGGGTGGCAATCAGCCCCAGCATTTT. Its translation is CASRRQGGNQPQHF.